Below, 26 T cell receptor beta chains from the same sample are listed, as sequenced in a study of identical twins. MiXCR, run by TCRdb on the 5' RACE reads, gives a single entry per CDR3 protein. The sample records under 400,000 distinct CDR3 sequences, roughly 9% being singletons. What was sequenced was naive T cells sorted from blood. The receptors were sampled from a woman between 50 and 59 years old in good health.

The rearrangement links TRBV21-1 to TRBJ2-2; the DNA was not used to check the table's D call, TRBD2. TRBV21-1 is reported as a pseudogene. The CDR3 runs 16 residues. This CDR3 reads CASSKAKRKNTGELFF. CDR3 in DNA: TGTGCCAGCAGCAAAGCAAAGCGGAAGAACACCGGGGAGCTGTTTTTT.

This clonotype was picked up many times. The genes are TRBV11-2 and TRBJ2-2, with 9 positions matching TRBD2. The CDR3 has 17 residues. J gave up 3 bases and V 0 bases, and 5 bases lay outside the gene matches. CDR1 is SGHAT, CDR2 FQNNGV, per germline. The CDR3 sequence: CASSLEFLAGDTGELFF. The CDR3 nucleotides are TGTGCCAGCAGCTTAGAGTTCTTAGCGGGAGACACCGGGGAGCTGTTTTTT.

This clonotype came up many times. The rearrangement links TRBV3-1 to TRBJ1-1; D remains unclear. The CDR3 runs 12 residues. The germline V gene encodes CDR1 LGHDT and CDR2 YNNKEL (reference sequence). The germline V and J ends were trimmed by 4 bases and 6 bases, with 9 bases remaining between them. The CDR3 sequence: CASSRGGPEAFF. CDR3 sequence (DNA): TGTGCCAGCAGCCGAGGCGGCCCTGAAGCTTTCTTT.

In its sample, this clonotype was seen many times. The chain carries TRBV29-1 and TRBJ2-1; D is unresolved. Germline CDR1 SQVTM, CDR2 ANQGSEA. The CDR3 has 14 residues. Trimming stripped 3 bases from V and 0 bases from J, with 9 bases between. Here the CDR3 DNA reads TGCAGCGTTGAGGGCGGTAGCTCCTACAATGAGCAGTTCTTC. Encoded protein: CSVEGGSSYNEQFF.

The sample holds many counts of this clonotype. The chain uses TRBV25-1 and TRBJ2-5; 10 bases are a match to TRBD1. This CDR3 has 16 amino acids. Trimming removed 2 bases from V and 2 bases from J; junction bases left unmatched: 5. CDR1 MGHDK and CDR2 SYGVNS come from the germline V gene. The CDR3 DNA reads TGTGCCAGCAGTGAAGTTAGGACAGGGGGGCAAGAGACCCAGTACTTC. Amino acid sequence: CASSEVRTGGQETQYF.

This clonotype was recorded at least ten times. The rearrangement uses TRBV28 and TRBJ2-7, with TRBD2 matching 8 bases. The CDR3 is made up of 14 amino acids. Losses at the gene ends were 5 bases for V and 3 bases for J; bases not matched to a gene: 6. Per germline, CDR1 MDHEN and CDR2 SYDVKM. For the CDR3, the DNA is TGTGCCAGCAGTCCCACCGGGACTAGCTACGAGCAGTACGTC. This sequence encodes CASSPTGTSYEQYV.

The table lists this clonotype with a few counts. V gene TRBV4-1 combines with J gene TRBJ2-1; the match to TRBD2 covers 8 bases. Germline V gene data show CDR1 as MGHRA and CDR2 as YSYEKL. The CDR3 has 16 residues. V shed 6 bases and J 0 bases; nucleotides not matched to a gene: 7. CDR3: CASRIRSGSSYNEQFF. The CDR3 DNA sequence: TGCGCCAGCAGAATCAGAAGCGGGAGCTCCTACAATGAGCAGTTCTTC.

This clonotype was seen a handful of times. The rearrangement joins TRBV5-1 to TRBJ1-4, with D unclear. Germline V gene data show CDR1 as SGHRS and CDR2 as YFSETQ. The V and J ends lost 4 bases and 8 bases respectively, with 15 bases between them. The CDR3 is made up of 14 amino acids. CDR3 residues: CASSVNIAQEKLFF. The CDR3 DNA follows: TGCGCCAGCAGCGTAAACATAGCCCAGGAAAAACTGTTTTTT. Looking up the rest from reference TRBV5-1 and TRBJ1-4 gives the full variable domain: KAGVTQTPRYLIKTRGQQVTLSCSPISGHRSVSWYQQTPGQGLQFLFEYFSETQRNKGNFPGRFSGRQFSNSRSEMNVSTLELGDSALYLCASSVNIAQEKLFFGSGTQLSVL.

V gene TRBV5-1 combines with J gene TRBJ1-6; D not certain. Trimming shortened V by 3 bases and J by 6 bases, and 7 bases separated the two germline ends. Germline lookup yields CDR1 SGHRS and CDR2 YFSETQ. This CDR3 comprises 13 residues. CDR3: CASSSGFNSPLHF. CDR3 DNA sequence: TGCGCCAGCAGCTCTGGGTTTAATTCACCCCTCCACTTT. Filled out from reference TRBV5-1 and TRBJ1-6, the complete variable domain reads KAGVTQTPRYLIKTRGQQVTLSCSPISGHRSVSWYQQTPGQGLQFLFEYFSETQRNKGNFPGRFSGRQFSNSRSEMNVSTLELGDSALYLCASSSGFNSPLHFGNGTRLTVT.

There are a few counts of this clonotype. J is TRBJ2-7 and V is TRBV12-3 or TRBV12-4; a possible D gene is TRBD1 (6 bases). Deletions cut 8 bases from V and 6 bases from J, with 17 bases between. There are 13 residues in the CDR3. The CDR3 loop reads CASLSGHIGEQYF. The CDR3 nucleotides are TGTGCCAGCCTATCGGGACATATTGGCGAGCAGTACTTC.

This clonotype was seen a few times. This sequence joins TRBV4-1 and TRBJ2-3, with 13 bases identical to TRBD2. The CDR3 length is 17 residues. V was pared by 2 bases and J by 4 bases, with 6 bases of the junction left unmatched. Germline V gives CDR1 MGHRA, CDR2 YSYEKL. CDR3 in amino acids: CASSQPTSGRTSDTQYF. CDR3 coding DNA: TGCGCCAGCAGCCAACCGACTAGCGGGAGGACGTCAGATACGCAGTATTTT.

The chain uses TRBV5-1 and TRBJ2-2, with D tentatively TRBD2 (6 bases). Trimming shortened V by 7 bases and J by 3 bases, and 13 bases separated the two germline ends. This CDR3 has 14 residues. Germline V CDR1 and CDR2: SGHRS, YFSETQ. This CDR3 is CASGSGLDTGELFF. For the CDR3, the DNA is TGCGCCAGCGGATCGGGACTTGACACCGGGGAGCTGTTTTTT.

This clonotype was seen a handful of times. This chain connects TRBV5-1 to TRBJ2-7; perhaps TRBD2 as D (5 bases). The CDR3 has 15 amino acids. V was trimmed by 0 bases and J by 3 bases, leaving 13 bases between them. Germline V lookup: CDR1 SGHRS, CDR2 YFSETQ. CDR3 amino acids: CASSLVTSGIYEQYV. CDR3 nucleotide sequence: TGCGCCAGCAGCTTGGTGACCTCGGGGATCTACGAGCAGTACGTC.

The chain couples TRBV19 to TRBJ2-5; no clear D. The CDR3 has 13 amino acids. Germline CDR1 and CDR2: LNHDA and SQIVND (reference sequence). V was cut by 5 bases and J by 5 bases, with 12 bases left in between. The CDR3 loop reads CASSAFYPETQYF. The CDR3 DNA sequence: TGTGCCAGTAGTGCGTTCTACCCGGAGACCCAGTACTTC.

This clonotype has only a few counts. This chain uses TRBV6-6 with TRBJ1-1; 10 bases fit TRBD1. CDR1 is MNHNY, CDR2 SVGAGI, per germline (reference sequence). The CDR3 runs 16 residues. Trimming at V came to 0 bases and at J to 4 bases, leaving 5 bases not matched to a gene. The CDR3 nucleotides read TGTGCCAGCAGTTACTCCCCGACAGGGGGCTTCACTGAAGCTTTCTTT. It is translated as CASSYSPTGGFTEAFF.

This clonotype was detected many times. The chain employs TRBV11-2 and TRBJ2-7; 7 bases match TRBD2. Trimming cost V 3 bases and J 4 bases; bases outside gene matches: 6. The CDR3 length is 14 residues. CDR1 and CDR2 from the germline V gene are SGHAT and FQNNGV. CDR3 sequence reads: CASSFGQGLYEQYF. CDR3 bases: TGTGCCAGCAGCTTCGGTCAGGGACTATACGAGCAGTACTTC. The variable domain in full, with the rest retrieved from reference TRBV11-2 and TRBJ2-7, is EAGVAQSPRYKIIEKRQSVAFWCNPISGHATLYWYQQILGQGPKLLIQFQNNGVVDDSQLPKDRFSAERLKGVDSTLKIQPAKLEDSAVYLCASSFGQGLYEQYFGPGTRLTVT.

The rearrangement joins TRBV7-3 to TRBJ2-7; 10 nucleotides match TRBD2. Germline lookup yields CDR1 SGHTA and CDR2 FQGTGA. The ends lost 1 base at V and 4 bases at J; junction bases unmatched: 4. The CDR3 is 15 residues long. CDR3 residues: CASSLKAGGPYEQYF. In nucleotides, the CDR3 is TGTGCCAGCAGCTTAAAAGCGGGAGGGCCGTACGAGCAGTACTTC.

V gene TRBV20-1 combines with J gene TRBJ2-3; maybe TRBD2 (5 bases). Germline values: CDR1 DFQATT, CDR2 SNEGSKA (reference sequence). V lost 1 base, J lost 4 bases, and 12 bases lay in between. The CDR3 is 14 amino acids. The CDR3 DNA reads as TGCAGTGCTAGAGGGCTTTTGGAGGCAGATACGCAGTATTTT. Protein: CSARGLLEADTQYF.

This clonotype was seen many times. The genes are TRBV27 and TRBJ1-1; weak D call: TRBD1 (5 bases). This CDR3 region has 14 residues. The V and J ends lost 3 bases and 0 bases respectively, with 8 bases between them. Germline CDR1 MNHEY, CDR2 SMNVEV (reference sequence). This chain's CDR3 is CASSFGGMNTEAFF. CDR3 nucleotides: TGTGCCAGCAGTTTCGGGGGGATGAACACTGAAGCTTTCTTT.

This clonotype was detected only a few times. V usage is TRBV5-5 and J usage is TRBJ2-3; D is undetermined. Trimming took off 1 base at V and 0 bases at J, with 12 bases between the two ends. This CDR3 has 16 residues. The germline CDR1 and CDR2 sequences are SGHKS and YYEKEE (reference sequence). The CDR3: CASSLRVPGSTDTQYF. CDR3 nucleotides: TGTGCCAGCAGCTTGAGGGTCCCGGGTAGCACAGATACGCAGTATTTT.

This clonotype was observed a handful of times. This chain links TRBV3-1 with TRBJ2-5; no reliable D call. V was shortened by 5 bases and J by 4 bases, with 20 bases between the two germline ends. The CDR3 has 16 amino acids. Per germline, CDR1 LGHDT and CDR2 YNNKEL (reference sequence). The CDR3 DNA reads as TGTGCCAGCAGCAAAACCCAACAGACCTCCCGAGAGACCCAGTACTTC. Translated: CASSKTQQTSRETQYF.

This clonotype was detected many times. The rearrangement links TRBV6-6 to TRBJ2-7; D gene ambiguous. The CDR3 runs 12 residues. With 2 bases removed from V and 6 bases from J, the gap between germline ends came to 8 bases. Germline V CDR1 and CDR2: MNHNY, SVGAGI (reference sequence). The CDR3, as DNA: TGTGCCAGCAGTTACGAGACTGGCGAGCAGTACTTC. Encoded protein: CASSYETGEQYF.

DNA of the CDR3: TGCAGCGTTTCACAGATGACGAACACCGGGGAGCTGTTTTTT. Amino acid sequence: CSVSQMTNTGELFF. This chain uses TRBV29-1 with TRBJ2-2; D remains unclear. V lost 5 bases and J 0 bases, leaving 10 bases between the germline ends. The CDR3 length is 14 residues. Germline V gene data show CDR1 as SQVTM and CDR2 as ANQGSEA.

Only a few counts were recorded for this clonotype. The V gene is TRBV29-1, the J gene TRBJ2-7; no reliable D call. V was trimmed by 3 bases and J by 3 bases, leaving 3 bases between them. Per germline, CDR1 SQVTM and CDR2 ANQGSEA. The CDR3 totals 10 residues. CDR3 region: CSVDNYEQYV. As DNA, the CDR3 is TGCAGCGTTGATAACTACGAGCAGTACGTC.

This chain links TRBV6-6 with TRBJ2-7, with TRBD2 as a possible D gene (5 bases). This CDR3 region has 13 residues. Trimming stripped 6 bases from V and 11 bases from J, with 20 bases between. Germline-derived CDR1 and CDR2 are MNHNY and SVGAGI (reference sequence). Here the CDR3 DNA reads TGTGCCAGCAGCACCGGGGTTGCAAAGGGAGAGTACTTC. Translation gives CASSTGVAKGEYF.

This clonotype was picked up many times. V is TRBV6-6 and J is TRBJ2-5; D remains ambiguous. Germline V CDR1 and CDR2: MNHNY, SVGAGI (reference sequence). V dropped 0 bases and J dropped 4 bases, with 0 bases sitting between them. This CDR3 is built from 11 residues. The CDR3 is CASSYSETQYF. CDR3 coding DNA: TGTGCCAGCAGTTACTCAGAGACCCAGTACTTC.